The text below deals with one T cell receptor beta chain. Antigen unknown. Use of 60 Vbeta and 13 Jbeta primers characterized the PCR. The table came from immunoSEQ multiplex PCR; TCRdb's copy has only in-frame clones and leaves some out. The sample lists approximately 120,000 clones, around 80% occurring once. The sample comes from a study of cytomegalovirus exposure and HLA in healthy donors. Study-wide results and limits: V- and J-gene trimming of TCR beta was linked (in a later analysis) to a missense DCLRE1C variant. Whilst most TCR sequences proved rare, a subset of public TCRs occurred across many donors. Compared with the roughly 700-donor mean, an Asian-associated ancestry cluster reportedly had fewer N-insertions, according to a later analysis. In an earlier analysis, about 87% or about 30%: the productive usage of most TCR beta V segments.

Germline CDR1 and CDR2: SGHNT and YYREEE (reference sequence). The CDR3 loop spans 16 amino acids. J was trimmed by 6 bases and V by 2 bases; bases with no gene match: 8. The clonotype originates from a woman in her forties or fifties in good health and CMV-seropositive. Sequencing was performed on PBMCs. The chain has TRBV5-4 and TRBJ2-3, with 11 bases aligning to TRBD2. The CDR3 loop reads CASSFLGLAEPDTQYF. The CDR3 DNA is TGTGCCAGCAGCTTTCTGGGACTAGCGGAACCTGATACGCAGTATTTT.